The T cell receptor (beta chain) under discussion was sequenced for a study of chemoradiotherapy in HPV16-positive cancers. Whole-study findings and limits: Non-HPV-specific T cells did not expand in tumors during treatment, whereas candidate HPV-specific clones and E7-related motifs did.

This CDR3 has 18 amino acids. A remark on this clone: The antigen remains unidentified.

Generated by immunoSEQ multiplex PCR, the TCRdb table keeps only in-frame clones and is missing some. The sample has roughly 32,000 clones, 80% to 90% seen once. The source was blood, collected from a patient who underwent chemoradiotherapy. The TCR sequence derives from a human donor with HPV-associated anogenital cancer. V usage is TRBV21-1 and J usage is TRBJ1-5. TRBV21-1 is designated a pseudogene. CDR3 DNA: TGTGCCAGCAGCAAAGTGGGCGACGGGGGATATAGCAATCAGCCCCAGCATTTT. Translated, it gives CASSKVGDGGYSNQPQHF.